A selection of T cell receptor beta chains follows, all from one sample in a study of shared clonotypes between healthy human individuals. Method: immunoSEQ multiplex PCR; TCRdb's copy keeps in-frame clones and lacks some. The top ten clones hold 0.9% to 1.3% of a sample with around 2,000,000 clones, less than 95% of them seen once. Source material: naive CD8+ T cells sorted from blood. Receptors were obtained from a man aged 18-30 years in good health. The CDR3 runs from the conserved cysteine through the conserved F or W. D genes are given only for firm matches. Clone size is not always given. Where it is, it says once, few, many or a class for expanded clones.

J gene: TRBJ1-5
clone size: .
D gene: .
V gene: TRBV10-1
CDR3 DNA: TGCGCCAGCAGTGAGTCGACAGATCAGCCCCAGCATTTT
CDR3 protein: CASSESTDQPQHF

J gene: TRBJ1-1
clone size: .
D gene: .
V gene: TRBV2
CDR3 DNA: TGTGCCAGCAGTGTAGGGCAGGGCCTGAACACTGAAGCTTTCTTT
CDR3 protein: CASSVGQGLNTEAFF

J gene: TRBJ2-3
clone size: .
D gene: TRBD1
V gene: TRBV27
CDR3 DNA: TGTGCCAGCAGTTTATCGCCCGGGACAGGGGATTATACGCAGTATTTT
CDR3 protein: CASSLSPGTGDYTQYF

J gene: TRBJ2-5
clone size: .
D gene: .
V gene: TRBV7-2
CDR3 DNA: TGTGCCAGCAGCTTAGGGGACACCAGAGGGCAAGAGACCCAGTACTTC
CDR3 protein: CASSLGDTRGQETQYF

J gene: TRBJ1-4
clone size: .
D gene: .
V gene: TRBV7-9
CDR3 DNA: TGTGCCAGCAGTAGTGACAGCTACGCGGGTAATGAAAAACTGTTTTTT
CDR3 protein: CASSSDSYAGNEKLFF

J gene: TRBJ2-2
clone size: .
D gene: TRBD1
V gene: TRBV19
CDR3 DNA: TGTGCCAGTAGGCCAGGGGGCTATGTCACCGGGGAGCTGTTTTTT
CDR3 protein: CASRPGGYVTGELFF

J gene: TRBJ2-5
clone size: .
D gene: .
V gene: TRBV5-1
CDR3 DNA: TGCGCCAGCAGCTTGGCGGGAGATCTGGAGACCCAGTACTTC
CDR3 protein: CASSLAGDLETQYF

J gene: TRBJ1-1
clone size: .
D gene: .
V gene: TRBV28
CDR3 DNA: TGTGCCAGCAGTTTGGAACGGGTGAACACTGAAGCTTTCTTT
CDR3 protein: CASSLERVNTEAFF

J gene: TRBJ2-1
clone size: .
D gene: .
V gene: TRBV27
CDR3 DNA: TGTGCCAGTAAGGAAGGGATAGAGGTCAACAATGAGCAGTTCTTC
CDR3 protein: CASKEGIEVNNEQFF

J gene: TRBJ1-3
clone size: .
D gene: TRBD1
V gene: TRBV29-1
CDR3 DNA: TGCAGCGCCCGGACAGGTACCTCTGGAAACACCATATATTTT
CDR3 protein: CSARTGTSGNTIYF

J gene: TRBJ2-7
clone size: once
D gene: TRBD2
V gene: TRBV28
CDR3 DNA: TGTGCCAGCACGAGCGGGGGGGGCTACGAGCAGTACTTC
CDR3 protein: CASTSGGGYEQYF

J gene: TRBJ2-5
clone size: .
D gene: .
V gene: TRBV6-6
CDR3 DNA: TGTGCCAGCAGTTGGGAGTCCCAAGAGACCCAGTACTTC
CDR3 protein: CASSWESQETQYF

J gene: TRBJ2-2
clone size: .
D gene: TRBD2
V gene: TRBV11-3
CDR3 DNA: TGTGCCAGCATTAGCGGGGGCCCTATGGGCACCGGGGAGCTGTTTTTT
CDR3 protein: CASISGGPMGTGELFF

J gene: TRBJ2-5
clone size: .
D gene: .
V gene: TRBV12-1
CDR3 DNA: TGTGCCAGCAGCCCGTCCACTAGCGGGAGCCGCGAGACCCAGTACTTC
CDR3 protein: CASSPSTSGSRETQYF

J gene: TRBJ2-2
clone size: .
D gene: .
V gene: TRBV7-2
CDR3 DNA: TGTGCCAGCAGCCTCACTACCACTAACACCGGGGAGCTGTTTTTT
CDR3 protein: CASSLTTTNTGELFF

J gene: TRBJ2-7
clone size: .
D gene: TRBD2
V gene: TRBV2
CDR3 DNA: TGTGCCAGCTTGGGGGGACTAGTGGCGAACGAGCAGTACTTC
CDR3 protein: CASLGGLVANEQYF

J gene: TRBJ1-4
clone size: .
D gene: TRBD1
V gene: TRBV7-2
CDR3 DNA: TGTGCCAGCAGCCCGACAGGGCAGGTTAATGAAAAACTGTTTTTT
CDR3 protein: CASSPTGQVNEKLFF

J gene: TRBJ2-7
clone size: .
D gene: TRBD2
V gene: TRBV5-6
CDR3 DNA: TGTGCCAGCAGCTCCGCCGGGGAGGGGATGATATACGAGCAGTACTTC
CDR3 protein: CASSSAGEGMIYEQYF

J gene: TRBJ2-7
clone size: .
D gene: TRBD1
V gene: TRBV13
CDR3 DNA: TGTGCCAGCAGCTACCCGGGACAGGGGACGGACGAGCAGTACTTC
CDR3 protein: CASSYPGQGTDEQYF

J gene: TRBJ2-3
clone size: .
D gene: .
V gene: TRBV18
CDR3 DNA: TGTGCCAGCTCACTCTCTCTCACAGATACGCAGTATTTT
CDR3 protein: CASSLSLTDTQYF

J gene: TRBJ1-1
clone size: .
D gene: TRBD1
V gene: TRBV27
CDR3 DNA: TGTGCCAGCAGTTCGAGAGTAGGACAGGGGGGGACTGAAGCTTTCTTT
CDR3 protein: CASSSRVGQGGTEAFF

J gene: TRBJ2-7
clone size: once
D gene: TRBD2
V gene: TRBV4-1
CDR3 DNA: TGCGCCAGCAGCCAATTAGCGGGTCCCTACGAGCAGTACTTC
CDR3 protein: CASSQLAGPYEQYF

J gene: TRBJ2-7
clone size: once
D gene: .
V gene: TRBV2
CDR3 DNA: TGTGCCAGCAGTGAAGAGGGGAGCTCCTACGAGCAGTACTTC
CDR3 protein: CASSEEGSSYEQYF

J gene: TRBJ2-7
clone size: .
D gene: .
V gene: TRBV7-9
CDR3 DNA: TGTGCCAGCAGCTTAGTACGCCACGAGCAGTACTTC
CDR3 protein: CASSLVRHEQYF

J gene: TRBJ2-3
clone size: .
D gene: TRBD2
V gene: TRBV2
CDR3 DNA: TGTGCCAGCAGTGAATGGTTAGCGGGGGGCACAGATACGCAGTATTTT
CDR3 protein: CASSEWLAGGTDTQYF

J gene: TRBJ2-6
clone size: .
D gene: .
V gene: TRBV6-5
CDR3 DNA: TGTGCCAGCAGTTTTTTTGGGGCCAACGTCCTGACTTTC
CDR3 protein: CASSFFGANVLTF

J gene: TRBJ1-5
clone size: once
D gene: .
V gene: TRBV6-1
CDR3 DNA: TGTGCCAGCAGTGGTCTGGGGACGAGCAATCAGCCCCAGCATTTT
CDR3 protein: CASSGLGTSNQPQHF

J gene: TRBJ2-7
clone size: once
D gene: TRBD1
V gene: TRBV5-1
CDR3 DNA: TGCGCCAGCAGCTTGGGAGAGGGACAGCGACCCTACGAGCAGTACTTC
CDR3 protein: CASSLGEGQRPYEQYF

J gene: TRBJ1-1
clone size: .
D gene: .
V gene: TRBV5-8
CDR3 DNA: TGTGCCAGCAGCTTGGAGATAGGGAGTCTGAACACTGAAGCTTTCTTT
CDR3 protein: CASSLEIGSLNTEAFF

J gene: TRBJ2-5
clone size: .
D gene: TRBD2
V gene: TRBV9
CDR3 DNA: TGTGCCAGCAGCGTACCGGATGGATGGTTGGTAGCGGGATTCAAAGAGACCCAGTACTTC
CDR3 protein: CASSVPDGWLVAGFKETQYF

J gene: TRBJ2-3
clone size: .
D gene: .
V gene: TRBV6-5
CDR3 DNA: TGTGCCAGCAGGGGGCCAGATACGCAGTATTTT
CDR3 protein: CASRGPDTQYF

J gene: TRBJ2-1
clone size: .
D gene: TRBD2
V gene: TRBV7-9
CDR3 DNA: TGTGCCAGTTATACTAGCGGGAGATGGGATGAGCAGTTCTTC
CDR3 protein: CASYTSGRWDEQFF

J gene: TRBJ2-3
clone size: .
D gene: .
V gene: TRBV10-3
CDR3 DNA: TGTGCCATCAGCCTGGGGGTCAGGGGCGGAACAGATACGCAGTATTTT
CDR3 protein: CAISLGVRGGTDTQYF

J gene: TRBJ2-7
clone size: once
D gene: .
V gene: TRBV9
CDR3 DNA: TGTGCCAGCAGCGTAGGGAGTGACTTCAGGTCCGGGCAGTACTTC
CDR3 protein: CASSVGSDFRSGQYF

J gene: TRBJ2-3
clone size: .
D gene: .
V gene: TRBV30
CDR3 DNA: TGTGCCTGGAGTGTAATTTCAGATACGCAGTATTTT
CDR3 protein: CAWSVISDTQYF

J gene: TRBJ2-1
clone size: .
D gene: .
V gene: TRBV6-1
CDR3 DNA: TGTGCCAGTAGAGAATTCAATGAGCAGTTCTTC
CDR3 protein: CASREFNEQFF

J gene: TRBJ2-7
clone size: .
D gene: .
V gene: TRBV4-3
CDR3 DNA: TGCGCCAGCAGCCAAGTTGGTATGGACTACGAGCAGTACTTC
CDR3 protein: CASSQVGMDYEQYF

J gene: TRBJ1-5
clone size: .
D gene: .
V gene: TRBV19
CDR3 DNA: TGTGCCAGTAGTATCTGGTTAGATCAGCCCCAGCATTTT
CDR3 protein: CASSIWLDQPQHF

J gene: TRBJ2-3
clone size: .
D gene: .
V gene: TRBV27
CDR3 DNA: TGTGCCAGCAGTTTAATCGGGACCACAGATACGCAGTATTTT
CDR3 protein: CASSLIGTTDTQYF

J gene: TRBJ1-2
clone size: .
D gene: .
V gene: TRBV2
CDR3 DNA: TGTGCCAGCCCCGGGACAAATTATGGCTACACCTTC
CDR3 protein: CASPGTNYGYTF

J gene: TRBJ1-6
clone size: .
D gene: TRBD1
V gene: TRBV5-8
CDR3 DNA: TGTGCCAATCCGACAGGGGATAATTCACCCCTCCACTTT
CDR3 protein: CANPTGDNSPLHF

J gene: TRBJ1-2
clone size: .
D gene: .
V gene: TRBV7-9
CDR3 DNA: TGTGCCAGCAGCCCCCCCGGAGTACCTAACTATGGCTACACCTTC
CDR3 protein: CASSPPGVPNYGYTF

J gene: TRBJ2-1
clone size: .
D gene: .
V gene: TRBV27
CDR3 DNA: TGTGCCAGCAGTCAAAGACTACACAATGAGCAGTTCTTC
CDR3 protein: CASSQRLHNEQFF

J gene: TRBJ2-7
clone size: .
D gene: .
V gene: TRBV4-1
CDR3 DNA: TGCGCCAGCAGCCAAGTAAGCGCCTACGAGCAGTACTTC
CDR3 protein: CASSQVSAYEQYF

J gene: TRBJ2-7
clone size: .
D gene: TRBD2
V gene: TRBV5-1
CDR3 DNA: TGCGCCAGCAGCGCTCGGTTAGCGGGGATCGAGCAGTACTTC
CDR3 protein: CASSARLAGIEQYF

J gene: TRBJ2-6
clone size: .
D gene: TRBD1
V gene: TRBV27
CDR3 DNA: TGTGCCAGCAGTTTCCTCAGGGGGCCAGGGGCCAACGTCCTGACTTTC
CDR3 protein: CASSFLRGPGANVLTF

J gene: TRBJ1-6
clone size: .
D gene: .
V gene: TRBV11-2
CDR3 DNA: TGTGCCAGCAGCTTAGACAGGGGTTTTTATAATTCACCCCTCCACTTT
CDR3 protein: CASSLDRGFYNSPLHF

J gene: TRBJ1-4
clone size: .
D gene: TRBD1
V gene: TRBV30
CDR3 DNA: TGTGCCTGGAGGGGCAACAGGGGCGGAAAACTGTTTTTT
CDR3 protein: CAWRGNRGGKLFF

J gene: TRBJ2-7
clone size: few
D gene: .
V gene: TRBV4-1
CDR3 DNA: TGCGCCAGCAGCCTACTGGGACTGGCCTACGAGCAGTACTTC
CDR3 protein: CASSLLGLAYEQYF

J gene: TRBJ2-1
clone size: .
D gene: .
V gene: TRBV6-6
CDR3 DNA: TGTGCCAGCAGTTACGACGCCCGGGCCGGGTTGGGTGAGCAGTTCTTC
CDR3 protein: CASSYDARAGLGEQFF

J gene: TRBJ2-3
clone size: .
D gene: TRBD2
V gene: TRBV15
CDR3 DNA: TGTGCCACCAGCATCACGCCGGGACTAGGCCCCTCGGGGGCAGATACGCAGTATTTT
CDR3 protein: CATSITPGLGPSGADTQYF

J gene: TRBJ1-1
clone size: .
D gene: TRBD1
V gene: TRBV6-5
CDR3 DNA: TGTGCCAGCAGTCTCGCGACAGGGGCGAACACTGAAGCTTTCTTT
CDR3 protein: CASSLATGANTEAFF

J gene: TRBJ1-1
clone size: .
D gene: TRBD1
V gene: TRBV9
CDR3 DNA: TGTGCCAGCAGCGTTCAGGGGGAGAGAACTGAAGCTTTCTTT
CDR3 protein: CASSVQGERTEAFF

J gene: TRBJ1-2
clone size: .
D gene: .
V gene: TRBV4-3
CDR3 DNA: TGCGCCAGCAGCCAAGCCCAGAAGAACTATGGCTACACCTTC
CDR3 protein: CASSQAQKNYGYTF

J gene: TRBJ2-7
clone size: .
D gene: .
V gene: TRBV10-2
CDR3 DNA: TGCGCCAGCAGTGTGGGGTACTCCTACGAGCAGTACTTC
CDR3 protein: CASSVGYSYEQYF

J gene: TRBJ2-7
clone size: .
D gene: .
V gene: TRBV15
CDR3 DNA: TGTGCCACCAGCAGAGATCGGGGAAATTACGAGCAGTACTTC
CDR3 protein: CATSRDRGNYEQYF

J gene: TRBJ1-1
clone size: .
D gene: .
V gene: TRBV2
CDR3 DNA: TGTGCCAGCTTGGTCAACATGAACACTGAAGCTTTCTTT
CDR3 protein: CASLVNMNTEAFF